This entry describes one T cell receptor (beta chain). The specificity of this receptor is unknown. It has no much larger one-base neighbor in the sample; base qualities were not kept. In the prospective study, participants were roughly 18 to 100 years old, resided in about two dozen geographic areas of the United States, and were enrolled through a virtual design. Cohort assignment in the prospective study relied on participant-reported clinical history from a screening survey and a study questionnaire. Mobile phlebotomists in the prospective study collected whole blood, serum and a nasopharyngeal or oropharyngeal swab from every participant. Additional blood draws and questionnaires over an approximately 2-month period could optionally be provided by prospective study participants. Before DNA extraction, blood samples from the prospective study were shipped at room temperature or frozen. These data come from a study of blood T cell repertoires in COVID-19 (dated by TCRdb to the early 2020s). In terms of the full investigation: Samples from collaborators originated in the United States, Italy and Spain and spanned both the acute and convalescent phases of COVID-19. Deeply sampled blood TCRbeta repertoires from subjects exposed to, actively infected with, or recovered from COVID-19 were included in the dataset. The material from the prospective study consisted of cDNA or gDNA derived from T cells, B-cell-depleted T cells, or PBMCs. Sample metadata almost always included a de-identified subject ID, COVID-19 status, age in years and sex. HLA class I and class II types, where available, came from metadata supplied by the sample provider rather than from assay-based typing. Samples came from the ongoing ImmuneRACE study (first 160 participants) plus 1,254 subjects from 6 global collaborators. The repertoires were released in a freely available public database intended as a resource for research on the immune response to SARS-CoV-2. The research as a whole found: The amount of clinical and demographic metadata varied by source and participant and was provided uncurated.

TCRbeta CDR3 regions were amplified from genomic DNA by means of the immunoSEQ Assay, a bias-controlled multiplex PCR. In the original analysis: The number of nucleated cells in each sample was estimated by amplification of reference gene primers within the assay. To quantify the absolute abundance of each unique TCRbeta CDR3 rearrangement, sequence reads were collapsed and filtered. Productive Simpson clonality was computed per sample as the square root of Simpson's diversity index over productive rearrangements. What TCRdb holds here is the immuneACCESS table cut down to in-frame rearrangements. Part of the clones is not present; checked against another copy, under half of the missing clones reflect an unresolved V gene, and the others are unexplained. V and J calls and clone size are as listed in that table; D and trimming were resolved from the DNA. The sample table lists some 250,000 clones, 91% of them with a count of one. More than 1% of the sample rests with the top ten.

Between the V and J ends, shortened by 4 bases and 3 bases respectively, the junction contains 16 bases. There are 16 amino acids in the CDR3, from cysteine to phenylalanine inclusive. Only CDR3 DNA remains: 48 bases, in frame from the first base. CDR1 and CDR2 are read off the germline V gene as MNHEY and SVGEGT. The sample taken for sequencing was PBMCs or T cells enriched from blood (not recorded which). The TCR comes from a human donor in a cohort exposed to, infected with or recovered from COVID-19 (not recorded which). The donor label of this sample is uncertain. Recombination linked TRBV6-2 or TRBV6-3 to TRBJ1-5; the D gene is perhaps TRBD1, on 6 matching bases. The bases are TGTGCCAGCAGTTCCGGGACACGCACATTCAATCAGCCCCAGCATTTT. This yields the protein CASSSGTRTFNQPQHF.